This TCR beta chain came from a study of T cell responses to AZD1222 COVID-19 vaccine listed by TCRdb under 2021. Describing the broader study: AZD1222 recipients whose second dose came at about 4 weeks and those whose second dose came at about 12 weeks were combined into one group, since spike-specific TCR depth and breadth did not differ between the two schedules. Trial participants were enrolled by age into 18-55, 56-69 and 70-plus year subgroups, with approximately 150, 30 and 60 TCR-sequenced participants respectively. TCR sequencing was performed for approximately 240 trial participants, of whom 200 to 210 were given two doses of AZD1222 and around 25 were given two doses of MenACWY control vaccine. Broader findings and caveats from the paper: Conclusions about previously exposed vaccinees are limited, since just 6 or 7 AZD1222 recipients were seropositive for SARS-CoV-2 at baseline. The 56-69-year group was small, and its depth increase did not reach significance, likely because of low power. Participants were mostly white British, with more females than males. The authors suggested clonal diversity may have been underestimated. Spike-specific TCR breadth and depth rose significantly after two AZD1222 doses compared with day 0 and with MenACWY recipients. The vaccine-associated CD4 TCRs covered the entire spike protein, and the dominant responses fell in regions 160-218 and 743-854. Because no samples from the day 14 peak response were available, repertoires could be characterized only after the peak T cell response. Reportedly, close to half of the unique spike-specific TCRs recognized epitopes lying outside the regions that are mutated in the B.1.351 and B.1.1.7 variants.

A note on this clone: Which antigen it targets is not known. Qualities for individual bases were not recorded, and no much larger clone is one base off.

This sample's time point label indicates: baseline before first vaccination. The vaccinee samples were drawn from two UK trials, COV001 and COV002, one of which was a single-blind randomized controlled phase 2/3 trial testing AZD1222 (ChAdOx1 nCoV-19) in healthy adults. For TCRbeta chain sequencing, PBMC samples from trial participants were taken at day 0 and at day 28 after the second dose. The CDR3 regions of human TCRbeta chains were analyzed by immunosequencing. The authors processed their data as follows. TCRs in the repertoires were compared against a reference library of SARS-CoV-2-specific TCRs that had been generated with the MIRA antigen-specificity platform. Breadth was defined as the fraction of unique TCRs that were SARS-CoV-2-associated. Depth was defined as the fraction of total T cells that were SARS-CoV-2-associated. Each spike-specific TCR was assigned to its reactive spike region and to a CD4 or CD8 class using the MIRA data. Log10-transformed breadth and depth values were compared by one-way ANOVA with Sidak's multiple comparisons tests. TCRdb stores this immuneACCESS table with in-frame sequences only. Part of the clones is absent; in the studies checked, under half of the shortfall reflects unresolved V genes, and no reason is known for the rest. That table gives V, J and clone size, and the DNA gave D and trimming. The sample table records around 100,000 clones; nearly 90% of these occur just once. The ten largest clones take up 15% to 20% of the sample.

Sequenced here: peripheral blood, sampled on day 0 of AZD1222 vaccination. This clonotype originated in an adult in good health.

The sequenced DNA is TGTGCCAGCTCAACAAATAACAGGGTCACCGGGGAGCTGTTTTTT. Translated, it reads CASSTNNRVTGELFF. Recombination linked TRBV18 to TRBJ2-2; the D region possibly corresponds to TRBD1 (6 bases align). Looking up the germline V gene yields CDR1 KGHSH and CDR2 LQKENI. From its cysteine to its phenylalanine, the CDR3 spans 15 amino acids. The DNA shown is the 45-base CDR3, in frame from base 1. V lost 5 bases and J lost 4 bases; the stretch between them is 14 bases long.